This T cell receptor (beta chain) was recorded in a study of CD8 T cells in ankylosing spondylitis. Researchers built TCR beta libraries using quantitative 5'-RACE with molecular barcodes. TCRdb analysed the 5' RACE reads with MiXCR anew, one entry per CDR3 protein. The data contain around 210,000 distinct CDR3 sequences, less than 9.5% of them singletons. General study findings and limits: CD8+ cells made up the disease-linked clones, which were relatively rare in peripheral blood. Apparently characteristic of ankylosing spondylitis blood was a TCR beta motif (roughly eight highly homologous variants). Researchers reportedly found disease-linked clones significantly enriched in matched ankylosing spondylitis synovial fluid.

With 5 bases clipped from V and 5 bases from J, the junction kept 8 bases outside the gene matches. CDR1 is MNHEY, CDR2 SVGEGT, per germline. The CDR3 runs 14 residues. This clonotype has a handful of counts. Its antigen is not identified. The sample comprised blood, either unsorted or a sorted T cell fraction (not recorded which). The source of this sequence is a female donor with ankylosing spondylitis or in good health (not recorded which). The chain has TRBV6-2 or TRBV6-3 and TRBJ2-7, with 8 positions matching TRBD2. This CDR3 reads CASSPSGSPNEQYF. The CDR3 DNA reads TGTGCCAGCAGTCCCAGCGGGAGTCCCAACGAGCAGTACTTC.